At least ten counts were recorded for the clone carrying this T cell receptor beta chain. Its antigen is undetermined. The data originate from a study of response to subunit inactivated influenza vaccine. The CDR3 totals 12 residues. V was pared by 4 bases and J by 8 bases, with 4 bases of the junction left unmatched. Study-wide results and caveats: Each seasonal influenza vaccination recruits few new T cells, the authors suggested.

TCRdb re-called the RT-PCR reads with MiXCR, one entry per CDR3 protein. The sample carries about half a million distinct CDR3 sequences, around 9.9% recorded once. The chain uses TRBV12-3 or TRBV12-4 and TRBJ1-2, with 7 nucleotides matching TRBD1. The receptor was isolated from a man aged 50 or older who received an inactivated influenza vaccine. This material consisted of PBMCs from blood, taken 40 to 50 days after vaccination. Written as DNA, the CDR3 is TGTGCCAGCAGTTCAGACAGGGTGGGCTACACCTTC. The encoded protein is CASSSDRVGYTF.